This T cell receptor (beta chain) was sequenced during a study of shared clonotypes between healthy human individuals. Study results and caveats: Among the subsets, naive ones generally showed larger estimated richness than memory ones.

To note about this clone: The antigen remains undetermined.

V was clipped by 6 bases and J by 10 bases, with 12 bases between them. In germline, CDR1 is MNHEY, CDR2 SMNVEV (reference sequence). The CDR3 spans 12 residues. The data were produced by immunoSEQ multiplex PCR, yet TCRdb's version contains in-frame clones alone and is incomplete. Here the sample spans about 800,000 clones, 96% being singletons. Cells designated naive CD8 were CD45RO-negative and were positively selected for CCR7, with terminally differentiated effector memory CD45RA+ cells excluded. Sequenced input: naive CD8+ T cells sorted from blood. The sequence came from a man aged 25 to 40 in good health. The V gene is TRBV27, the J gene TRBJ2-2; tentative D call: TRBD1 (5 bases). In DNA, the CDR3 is TGTGCCAGCAGCCCCTGGGGCGAGGAGCTGTTTTTT. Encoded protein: CASSPWGEELFF.